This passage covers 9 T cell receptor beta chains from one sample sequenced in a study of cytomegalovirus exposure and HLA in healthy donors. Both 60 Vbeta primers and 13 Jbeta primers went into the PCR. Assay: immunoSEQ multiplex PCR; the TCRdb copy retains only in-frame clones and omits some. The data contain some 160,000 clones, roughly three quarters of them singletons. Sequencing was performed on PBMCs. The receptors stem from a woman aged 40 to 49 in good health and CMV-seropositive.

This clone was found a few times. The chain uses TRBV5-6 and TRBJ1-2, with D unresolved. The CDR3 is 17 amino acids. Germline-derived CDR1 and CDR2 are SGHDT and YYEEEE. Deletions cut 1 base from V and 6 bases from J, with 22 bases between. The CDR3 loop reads CASSLPRLGRVVDGYTF. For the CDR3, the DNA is TGTGCCAGCAGCTTGCCTCGGCTGGGCAGAGTAGTTGATGGCTACACCTTC.

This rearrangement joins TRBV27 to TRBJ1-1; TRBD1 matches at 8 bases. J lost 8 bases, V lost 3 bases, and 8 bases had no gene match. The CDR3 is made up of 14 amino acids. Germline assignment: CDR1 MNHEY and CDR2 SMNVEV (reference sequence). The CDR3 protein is CASSFSGRDREAFF. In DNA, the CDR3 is TGTGCCAGCAGTTTTTCCGGCAGGGACAGGGAAGCTTTCTTT.

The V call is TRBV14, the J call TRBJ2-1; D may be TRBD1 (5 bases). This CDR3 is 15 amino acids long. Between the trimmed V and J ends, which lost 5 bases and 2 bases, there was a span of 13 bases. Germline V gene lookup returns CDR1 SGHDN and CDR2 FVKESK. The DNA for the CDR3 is TGTGCCAGCAGCAGTGGCAGGGTCGCCTACAATGAGCAGTTCTTC. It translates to CASSSGRVAYNEQFF.

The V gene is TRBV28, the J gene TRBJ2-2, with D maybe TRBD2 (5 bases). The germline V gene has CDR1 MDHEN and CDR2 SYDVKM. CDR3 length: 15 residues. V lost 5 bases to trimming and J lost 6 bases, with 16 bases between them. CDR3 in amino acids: CASSLWTDSPGELFF. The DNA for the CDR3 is TGTGCCAGCAGTCTGTGGACTGACTCGCCCGGGGAGCTGTTTTTT.

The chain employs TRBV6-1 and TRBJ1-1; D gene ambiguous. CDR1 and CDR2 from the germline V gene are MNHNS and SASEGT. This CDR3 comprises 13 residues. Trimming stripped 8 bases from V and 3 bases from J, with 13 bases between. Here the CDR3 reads CASRFEDYTEAFF. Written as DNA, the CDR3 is TGTGCCAGCCGGTTCGAGGATTACACTGAAGCTTTCTTT.

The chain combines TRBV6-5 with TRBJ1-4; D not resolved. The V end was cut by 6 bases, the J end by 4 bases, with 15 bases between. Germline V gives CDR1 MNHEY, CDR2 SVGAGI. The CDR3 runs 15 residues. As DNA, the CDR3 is TGTGCCAGCAGCCGCATAGTCCGGGGTAATGAAAAACTGTTTTTT. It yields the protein CASSRIVRGNEKLFF.

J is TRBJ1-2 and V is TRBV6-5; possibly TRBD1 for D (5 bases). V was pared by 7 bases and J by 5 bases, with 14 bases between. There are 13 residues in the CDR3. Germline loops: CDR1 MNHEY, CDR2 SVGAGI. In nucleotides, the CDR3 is TGTGCCAGCACTCACTTGGGGGGGTATGGCTACACCTTC. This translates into CASTHLGGYGYTF.

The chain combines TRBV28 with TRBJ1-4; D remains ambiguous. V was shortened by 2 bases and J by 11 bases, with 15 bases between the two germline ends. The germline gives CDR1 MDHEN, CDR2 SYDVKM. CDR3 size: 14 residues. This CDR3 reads CASSLGQAVKKLFF. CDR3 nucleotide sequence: TGTGCCAGCAGTTTAGGGCAGGCCGTGAAGAAACTGTTTTTT.

The CDR3 is CAWSVGVLNTEAFF. For the CDR3, the DNA is TGTGCCTGGAGTGTAGGGGTTTTGAACACTGAAGCTTTCTTT. The chain is built from TRBV30 and TRBJ1-1; possible D gene TRBD1, 5 bases. The CDR3 runs to 14 residues. V was pared by 0 bases and J by 0 bases, with 8 bases between. The germline V gene has CDR1 GTSNPN and CDR2 SVGIG (reference sequence).